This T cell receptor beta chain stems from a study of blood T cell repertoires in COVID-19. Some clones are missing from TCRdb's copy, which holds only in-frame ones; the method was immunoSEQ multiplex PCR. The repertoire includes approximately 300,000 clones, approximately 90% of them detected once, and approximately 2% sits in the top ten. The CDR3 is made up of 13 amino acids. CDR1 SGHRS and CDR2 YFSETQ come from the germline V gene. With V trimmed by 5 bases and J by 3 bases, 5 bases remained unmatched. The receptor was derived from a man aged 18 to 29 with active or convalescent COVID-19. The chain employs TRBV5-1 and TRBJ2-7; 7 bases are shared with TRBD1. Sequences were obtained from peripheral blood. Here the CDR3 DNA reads TGCGCCAGCAGAAAGACAGGGAGCTACGAGCAGTACTTC. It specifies CASRKTGSYEQYF.